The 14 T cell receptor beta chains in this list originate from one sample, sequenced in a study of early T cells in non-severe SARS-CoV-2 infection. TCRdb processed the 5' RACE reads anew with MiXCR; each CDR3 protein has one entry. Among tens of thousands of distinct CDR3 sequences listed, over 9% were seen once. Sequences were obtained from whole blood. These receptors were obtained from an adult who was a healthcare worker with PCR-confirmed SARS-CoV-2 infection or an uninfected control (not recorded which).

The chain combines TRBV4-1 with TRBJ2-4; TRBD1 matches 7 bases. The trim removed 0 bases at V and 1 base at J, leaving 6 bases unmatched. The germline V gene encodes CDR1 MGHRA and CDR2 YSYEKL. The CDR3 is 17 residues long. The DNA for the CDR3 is TGCGCCAGCAGCCAAGATGGGACAGTCGGGGCCAAAAACATTCAGTACTTC. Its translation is CASSQDGTVGAKNIQYF.

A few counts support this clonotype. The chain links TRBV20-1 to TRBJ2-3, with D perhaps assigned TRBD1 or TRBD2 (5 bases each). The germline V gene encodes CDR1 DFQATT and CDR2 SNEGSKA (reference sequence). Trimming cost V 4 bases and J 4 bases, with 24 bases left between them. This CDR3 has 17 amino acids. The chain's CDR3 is CSATPPGQARGPDTQYF. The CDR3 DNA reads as TGCAGTGCTACCCCCCCAGGGCAGGCGAGGGGCCCAGATACGCAGTATTTT.

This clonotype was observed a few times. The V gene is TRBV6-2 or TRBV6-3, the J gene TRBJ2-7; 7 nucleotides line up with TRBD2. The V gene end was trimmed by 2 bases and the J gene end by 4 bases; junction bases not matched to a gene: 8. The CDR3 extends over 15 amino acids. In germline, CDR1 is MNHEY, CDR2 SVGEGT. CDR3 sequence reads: CASSYDAGVRYEQYF. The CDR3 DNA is TGTGCCAGCAGTTACGACGCGGGAGTACGTTACGAGCAGTACTTC.

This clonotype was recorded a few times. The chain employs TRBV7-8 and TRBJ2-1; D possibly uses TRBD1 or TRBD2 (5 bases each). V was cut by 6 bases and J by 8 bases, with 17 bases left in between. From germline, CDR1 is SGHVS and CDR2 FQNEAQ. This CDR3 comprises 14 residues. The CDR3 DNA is TGTGCCAGCAGTCAACGGGGCCTGGGCCATGAGCAGTTCTTC. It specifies CASSQRGLGHEQFF.

CDR3 amino acids: CSARDRNYEQYF. CDR3 DNA sequence: TGCAGCGCCAGGGACAGAAACTACGAGCAGTACTTC. The rearrangement joins TRBV29-1 to TRBJ2-7, with 7 bases matching TRBD1. The germline CDR1 and CDR2 sequences are SQVTM and ANQGSEA. The CDR3 loop spans 12 amino acids. V was pared by 7 bases and J by 3 bases, with 6 bases of the junction left unmatched.

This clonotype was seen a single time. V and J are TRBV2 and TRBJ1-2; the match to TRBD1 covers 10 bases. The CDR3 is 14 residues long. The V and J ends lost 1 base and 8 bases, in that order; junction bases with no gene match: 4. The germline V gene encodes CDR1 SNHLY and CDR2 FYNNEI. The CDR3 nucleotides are TGTGCCAGCAGTGAAGAGACAGGGGGCGTCGGCTACACCTTC. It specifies CASSEETGGVGYTF.

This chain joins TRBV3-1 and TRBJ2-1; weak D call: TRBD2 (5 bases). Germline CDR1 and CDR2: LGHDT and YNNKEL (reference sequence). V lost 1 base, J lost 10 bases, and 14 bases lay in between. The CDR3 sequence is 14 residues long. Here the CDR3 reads CASSQAPDGEEQFF. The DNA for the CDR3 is TGTGCCAGCAGCCAAGCTCCGGACGGGGAAGAGCAGTTCTTC.

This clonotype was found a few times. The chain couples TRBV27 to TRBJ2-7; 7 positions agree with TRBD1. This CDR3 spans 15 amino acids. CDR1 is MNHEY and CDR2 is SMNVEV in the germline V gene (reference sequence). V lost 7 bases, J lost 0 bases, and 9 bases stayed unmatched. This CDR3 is CASTYRGDSSYEQYF. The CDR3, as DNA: TGTGCCAGCACTTACAGGGGCGATAGCTCCTACGAGCAGTACTTC.

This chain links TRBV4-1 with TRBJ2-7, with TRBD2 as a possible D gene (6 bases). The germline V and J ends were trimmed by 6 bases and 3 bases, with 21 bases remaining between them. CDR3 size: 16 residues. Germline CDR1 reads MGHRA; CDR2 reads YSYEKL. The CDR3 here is CASSLNVGGSFYEQYF. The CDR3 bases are TGCGCCAGCAGTCTCAACGTCGGAGGGAGTTTCTACGAGCAGTACTTC.

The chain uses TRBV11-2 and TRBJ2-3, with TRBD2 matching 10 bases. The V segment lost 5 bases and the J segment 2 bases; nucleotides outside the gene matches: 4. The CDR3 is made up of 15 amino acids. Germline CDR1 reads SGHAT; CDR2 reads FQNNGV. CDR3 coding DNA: TGTGCCAGCAGCCGTCTAGCGGGAGACACAGATACGCAGTATTTT. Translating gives CASSRLAGDTDTQYF.

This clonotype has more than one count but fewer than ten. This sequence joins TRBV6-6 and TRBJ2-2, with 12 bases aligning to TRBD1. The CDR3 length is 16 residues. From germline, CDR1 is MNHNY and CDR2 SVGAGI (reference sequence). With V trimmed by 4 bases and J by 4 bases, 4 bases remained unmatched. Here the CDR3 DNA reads TGTGCCAGCAGTTTTCCGGGACAGGGGGCCACCGGGGAGCTGTTTTTT. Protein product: CASSFPGQGATGELFF.

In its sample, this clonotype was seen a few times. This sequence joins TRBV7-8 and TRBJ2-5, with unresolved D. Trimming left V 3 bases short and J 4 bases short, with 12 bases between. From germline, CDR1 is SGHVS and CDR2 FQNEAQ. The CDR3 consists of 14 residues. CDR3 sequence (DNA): TGTGCCAGCAGCTTGGCTAGGTCTGTAGAGACCCAGTACTTC. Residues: CASSLARSVETQYF.

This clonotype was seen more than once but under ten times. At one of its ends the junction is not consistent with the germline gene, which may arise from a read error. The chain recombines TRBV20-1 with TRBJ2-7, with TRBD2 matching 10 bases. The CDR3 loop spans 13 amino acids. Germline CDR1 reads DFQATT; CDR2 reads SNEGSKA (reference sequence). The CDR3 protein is CSARAGGHYEQYF. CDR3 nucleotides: TGCAGTGCCAGAGCGGGAGGGCACTACGAGCAGTACTTC.

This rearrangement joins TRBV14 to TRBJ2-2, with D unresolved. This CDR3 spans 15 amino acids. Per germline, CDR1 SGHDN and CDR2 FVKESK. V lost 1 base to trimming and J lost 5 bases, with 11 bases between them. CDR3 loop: CASSQVPLVTGELFF. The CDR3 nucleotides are TGTGCCAGCAGCCAAGTCCCCTTGGTGACCGGGGAGCTGTTTTTT.